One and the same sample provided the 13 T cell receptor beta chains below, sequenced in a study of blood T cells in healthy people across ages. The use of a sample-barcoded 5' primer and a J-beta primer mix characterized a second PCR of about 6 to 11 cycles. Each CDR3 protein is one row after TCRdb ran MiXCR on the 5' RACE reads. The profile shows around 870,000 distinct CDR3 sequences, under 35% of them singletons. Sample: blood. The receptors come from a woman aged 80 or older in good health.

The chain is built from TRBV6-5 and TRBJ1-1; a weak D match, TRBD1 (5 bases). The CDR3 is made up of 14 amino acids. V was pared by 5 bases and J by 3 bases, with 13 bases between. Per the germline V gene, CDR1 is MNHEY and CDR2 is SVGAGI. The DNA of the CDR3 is TGTGCCAGCAGTGACACCGGGACGCACACTGAAGCTTTCTTT. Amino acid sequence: CASSDTGTHTEAFF.

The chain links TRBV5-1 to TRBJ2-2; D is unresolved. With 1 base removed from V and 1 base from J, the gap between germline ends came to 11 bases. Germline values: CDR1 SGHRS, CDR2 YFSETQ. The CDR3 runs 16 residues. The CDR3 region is CASSLLNLMNTGELFF. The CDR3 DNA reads TGCGCCAGCAGCTTGCTCAACCTGATGAACACCGGGGAGCTGTTTTTT.

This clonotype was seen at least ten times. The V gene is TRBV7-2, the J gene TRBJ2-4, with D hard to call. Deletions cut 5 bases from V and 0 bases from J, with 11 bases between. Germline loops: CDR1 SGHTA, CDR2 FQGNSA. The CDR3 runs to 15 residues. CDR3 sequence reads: CASSPSPLAKNIQYF. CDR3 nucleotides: TGTGCCAGCAGCCCAAGCCCTCTAGCCAAAAACATTCAGTACTTC.

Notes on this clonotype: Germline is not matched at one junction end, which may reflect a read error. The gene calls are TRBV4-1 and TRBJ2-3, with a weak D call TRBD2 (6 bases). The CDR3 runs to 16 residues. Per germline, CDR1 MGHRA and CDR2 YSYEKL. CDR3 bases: TGCGCCAGCATCCAAGATCGGGGGATTAGCACAGATACGCAGTATTTT. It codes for CASIQDRGISTDTQYF.

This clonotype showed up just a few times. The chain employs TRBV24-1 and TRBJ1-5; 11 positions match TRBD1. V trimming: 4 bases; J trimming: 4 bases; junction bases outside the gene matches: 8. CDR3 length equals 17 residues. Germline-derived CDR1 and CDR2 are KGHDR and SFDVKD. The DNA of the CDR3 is TGTGCCACCAGTGACTCCGGGACAGGGGGTAGGAATCAGCCCCAGCATTTT. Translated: CATSDSGTGGRNQPQHF.

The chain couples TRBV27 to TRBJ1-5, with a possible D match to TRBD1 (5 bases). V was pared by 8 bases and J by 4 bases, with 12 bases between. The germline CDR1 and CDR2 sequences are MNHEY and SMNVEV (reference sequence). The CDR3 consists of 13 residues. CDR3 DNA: TGTGCCAGCTCTGGGACCAGTAATCAGCCCCAGCATTTT. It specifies CASSGTSNQPQHF.

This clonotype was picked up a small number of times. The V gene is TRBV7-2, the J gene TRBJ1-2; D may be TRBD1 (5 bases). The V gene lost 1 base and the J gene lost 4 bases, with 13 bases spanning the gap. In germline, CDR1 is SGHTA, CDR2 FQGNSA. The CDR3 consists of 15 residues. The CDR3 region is CASSLVGRASYGYTF. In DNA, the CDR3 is TGTGCCAGCAGCTTAGTGGGCAGGGCAAGCTATGGCTACACCTTC.

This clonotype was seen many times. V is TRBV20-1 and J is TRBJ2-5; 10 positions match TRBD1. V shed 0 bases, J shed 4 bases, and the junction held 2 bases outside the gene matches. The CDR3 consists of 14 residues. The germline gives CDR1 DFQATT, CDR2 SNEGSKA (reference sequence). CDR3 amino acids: CSARETGGVETQYF. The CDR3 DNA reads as TGCAGTGCTAGAGAGACAGGGGGCGTAGAGACCCAGTACTTC.

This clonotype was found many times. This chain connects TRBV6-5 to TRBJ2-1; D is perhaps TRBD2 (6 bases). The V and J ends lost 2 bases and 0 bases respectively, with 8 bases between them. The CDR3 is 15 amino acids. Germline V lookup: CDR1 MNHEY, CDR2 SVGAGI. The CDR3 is CASSYRGFSYNEQFF. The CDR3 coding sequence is TGTGCCAGCAGTTACCGGGGGTTCTCCTACAATGAGCAGTTCTTC.

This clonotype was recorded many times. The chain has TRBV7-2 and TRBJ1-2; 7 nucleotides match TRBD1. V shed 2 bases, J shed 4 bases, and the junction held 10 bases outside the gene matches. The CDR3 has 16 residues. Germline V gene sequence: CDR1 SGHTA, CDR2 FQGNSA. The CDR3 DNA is TGTGCCAGCAGCTTATCCGGACAGGCCCTGACCTATGGCTACACCTTC. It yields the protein CASSLSGQALTYGYTF.

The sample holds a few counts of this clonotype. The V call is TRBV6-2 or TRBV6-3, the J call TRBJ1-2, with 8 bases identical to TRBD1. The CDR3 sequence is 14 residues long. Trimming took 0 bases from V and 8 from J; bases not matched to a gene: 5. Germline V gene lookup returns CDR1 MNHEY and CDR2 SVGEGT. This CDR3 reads CASSYSRDRTGYTF. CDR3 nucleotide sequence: TGTGCCAGCAGTTACTCTCGGGACAGGACCGGCTACACCTTC.

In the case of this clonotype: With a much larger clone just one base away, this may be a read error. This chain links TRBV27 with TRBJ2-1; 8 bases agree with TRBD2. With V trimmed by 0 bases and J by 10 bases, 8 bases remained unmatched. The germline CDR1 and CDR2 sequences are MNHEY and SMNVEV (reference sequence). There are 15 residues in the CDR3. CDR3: CASSLSDSGAYEQFF. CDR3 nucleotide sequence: TGTGCCAGCAGTTTATCGGATAGCGGGGCCTACGAGCAGTTCTTC.

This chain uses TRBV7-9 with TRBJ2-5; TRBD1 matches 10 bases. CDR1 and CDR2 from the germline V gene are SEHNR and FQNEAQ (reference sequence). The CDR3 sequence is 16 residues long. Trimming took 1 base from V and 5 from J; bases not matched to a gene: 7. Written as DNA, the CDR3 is TGTGCCAGCAGCTTAGTGTCGGGACAGGGGAGGGAGACCCAGTACTTC. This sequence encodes CASSLVSGQGRETQYF.